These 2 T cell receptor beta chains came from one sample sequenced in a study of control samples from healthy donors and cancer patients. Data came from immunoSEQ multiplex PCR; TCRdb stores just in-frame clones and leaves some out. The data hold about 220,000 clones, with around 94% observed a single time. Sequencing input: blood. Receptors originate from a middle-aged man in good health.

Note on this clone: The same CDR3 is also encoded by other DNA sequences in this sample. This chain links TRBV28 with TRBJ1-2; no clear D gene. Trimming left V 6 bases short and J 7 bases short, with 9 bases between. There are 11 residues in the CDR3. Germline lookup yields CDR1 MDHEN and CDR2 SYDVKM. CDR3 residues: CASSLGFGYTF. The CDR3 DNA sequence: TGTGCCAGCAGCTTGGGGTTTGGCTACACCTTC.

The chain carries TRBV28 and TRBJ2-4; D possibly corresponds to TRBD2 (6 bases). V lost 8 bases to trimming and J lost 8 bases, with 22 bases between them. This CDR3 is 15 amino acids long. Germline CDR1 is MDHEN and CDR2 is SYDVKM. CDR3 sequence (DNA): TGTGCCAGCTGGACGCGGGGCCCCTCCATGGACATTCAGTACTTC. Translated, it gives CASWTRGPSMDIQYF.